These T cell receptor beta chains were read from a single sample in a study of T cells in Graves' hyperthyroidism and ophthalmopathy. Via MiXCR, TCRdb re-called the multiplex PCR reads, giving one row per CDR3 protein. Among hundreds of thousands of distinct CDR3 sequences listed, 40% to 55% were seen once. Sequencing was done on a sample of peripheral blood or thyroid tissue (not recorded which). Receptors originate from an adult man with Graves' disease, either hyperthyroidism or ophthalmopathy (not recorded which). The CDR3 runs from the conserved cysteine through the conserved F or W. A D gene is named only where the DNA matches it firmly. Only some rows state a clone size, as once, few, many or a class for expanded clones.

d_gene,abundance,j_gene,v_gene,CDR3nt,CDR3aa
.,.,TRBJ1-2,TRBV25-1,TGTGCCAGCAGTGAATGGACAGTGAAAGGAGGCTACACCTTC,CASSEWTVKGGYTF
TRBD1,.,TRBJ1-5,TRBV7-8,TGTGCCAGCAGCCTAGAGGGGAGGGGGCGATTCAATCAGCCCCAGCATTTT,CASSLEGRGRFNQPQHF
.,.,TRBJ2-2,TRBV10-3,TGTGCCATCAGACCCGGGGCCACGGCCGGGGAGCTGTTTTTT,CAIRPGATAGELFF
TRBD1,.,TRBJ2-7,TRBV20-1,TGCAGTGCTAGCCAGCCTGGACAGGGGGCAACCTACGAGCAGTACTTC,CSASQPGQGATYEQYF
.,.,TRBJ1-2,TRBV7-9,TGTGCCAGCAGCACTCAGGGAGGCGTTTATGGCTACACCTTC,CASSTQGGVYGYTF
.,many,TRBJ1-1,TRBV29-1,TGCAGCGTTACGGGGCCCAGAGGGACTGAAGCTTTCTTT,CSVTGPRGTEAFF
.,few,TRBJ1-2,TRBV6-5,TGTGCCAGCAGTTACTCGAGGGGGTCCCGCCATGGCTACACCTTC,CASSYSRGSRHGYTF
.,.,TRBJ1-1,TRBV2,TGTGCCAGCAGTGTCCCCGGGATTCCAGGGGACACTGAAGCTTTCTTT,CASSVPGIPGDTEAFF
.,.,TRBJ2-5,TRBV20-1,TGCAGTGCTAGTTTTCAGAACAACTTGATGGCCCAGTACTTC,CSASFQNNLMAQYF
TRBD1,many,TRBJ1-3,TRBV7-8,TGTGCCAGCAGCCACCCAACACAGGGGGCTGGAAACACCATATATTTT,CASSHPTQGAGNTIYF